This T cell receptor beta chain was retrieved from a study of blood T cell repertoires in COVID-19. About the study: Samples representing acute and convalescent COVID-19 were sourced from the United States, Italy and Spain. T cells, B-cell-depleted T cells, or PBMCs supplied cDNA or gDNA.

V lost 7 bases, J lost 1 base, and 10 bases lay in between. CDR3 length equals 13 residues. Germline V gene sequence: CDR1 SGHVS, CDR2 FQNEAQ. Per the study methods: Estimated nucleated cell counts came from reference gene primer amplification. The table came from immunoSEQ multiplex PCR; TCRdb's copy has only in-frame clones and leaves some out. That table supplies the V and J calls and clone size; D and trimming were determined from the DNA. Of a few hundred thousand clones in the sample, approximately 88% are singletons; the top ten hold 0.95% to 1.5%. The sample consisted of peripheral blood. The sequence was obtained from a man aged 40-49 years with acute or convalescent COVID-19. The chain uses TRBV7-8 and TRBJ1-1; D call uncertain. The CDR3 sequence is CASTFEGNTEAFF. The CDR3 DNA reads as TGTGCCAGCACCTTCGAGGGGAACACTGAAGCTTTCTTT. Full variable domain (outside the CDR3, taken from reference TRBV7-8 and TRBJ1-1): GAGVSQSPRYKVAKRGQDVALRCDPISGHVSLFWYQQALGQGPEFLTYFQNEAQLDKSGLPSDRFFAERPEGSVSTLKIQRTQQEDSAVYLCASTFEGNTEAFFGQGTRLTVV.